One T cell receptor beta chain is described in this entry. The CDR3 runs 15 residues. V was clipped by 4 bases and J by 5 bases; unmatched bases: 6. CDR1 and CDR2 from the germline V gene are SGHNT and YYREEE (reference sequence). The data originate from a study of blood T cell repertoires in COVID-19. The age range of participants was about 18 to 95 years, with residence in around 22 US areas. In the study's own analysis: Amplified reference gene primers provided the basis for estimating nucleated cell counts. Using immunoSEQ multiplex PCR, the repertoire was profiled, and TCRdb retains in-frame clones only, with some absent. V, J and clone size were drawn from that table, and D and trimming were deduced from the DNA. Among about 130,000 clones listed, about nine tenths were seen once.

Sequenced sample: PBMCs or T cells enriched from blood (not recorded which). The clonotype was recovered from a man aged 50-59 years who had recovered from COVID-19. The V call is TRBV5-4, the J call TRBJ1-6, with 7 bases aligning to TRBD1. CDR3 in amino acids: CASSIPTGNNSPLHF. The CDR3 DNA reads as TGTGCCAGCAGCATCCCGACAGGGAATAATTCACCCCTCCACTTT.